This T cell receptor beta chain was retrieved from a study of blood T cell repertoires in COVID-19. At the level of the study: Nucleic acid was either cDNA or gDNA, and it came from T cells, B-cell-depleted T cells, or PBMCs.

In terms of age and location, participants ranged from roughly 18 to 100 years and lived in about 25 US areas. The study assigned cohorts using participant-reported clinical history. In the original analysis: Estimates of nucleated cell counts were drawn from the amplification of reference gene primers. The protocol was immunoSEQ multiplex PCR, while the TCRdb copy is restricted to in-frame clones and leaves out a portion. That table furnishes V, J and clone size, whereas the DNA furnished D and trimming. Of almost 350,000 clones listed, around nine tenths were seen once; the top ten hold over 1%. Germline V gene lookup returns CDR1 SGHRS and CDR2 YFSETQ. This CDR3 has 14 amino acids. V was cut by 3 bases and J by 0 bases, with 7 bases left in between.

This TCR was recovered from a woman in her twenties or thirties who had been exposed to COVID-19. The sample comprised PBMCs or T cells enriched from blood (not recorded which). This chain uses TRBV5-1 with TRBJ1-3, with a tentative D call TRBD1 (6 bases). The CDR3 DNA follows: TGCGCCAGCAGCTCACAGGGCTCTGGAAACACCATATATTTT. Protein sequence: CASSSQGSGNTIYF.